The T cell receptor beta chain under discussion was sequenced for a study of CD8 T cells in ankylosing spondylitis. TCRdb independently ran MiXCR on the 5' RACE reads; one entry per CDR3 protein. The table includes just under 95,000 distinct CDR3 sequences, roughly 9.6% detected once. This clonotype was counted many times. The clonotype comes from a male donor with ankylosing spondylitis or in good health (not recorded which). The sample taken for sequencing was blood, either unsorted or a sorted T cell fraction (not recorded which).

CDR3 protein: CASSPLAGAGNEQFF. The CDR3 nucleotides are TGCGCCAGCAGCCCTTTAGCTGGGGCCGGCAATGAGCAGTTCTTC. The rearrangement joins TRBV5-1 to TRBJ2-1, with TRBD1 as a possible D gene (5 bases). Germline assignment: CDR1 SGHRS and CDR2 YFSETQ. V lost 4 bases and J lost 6, with 17 bases in between. The CDR3 sequence is 15 residues long.